This T cell receptor beta chain was captured in a study of technical replicates of blood from a few donors. V was pared by 3 bases and J by 4 bases, with 5 bases of the junction left unmatched. Germline V gene sequence: CDR1 SGHRS, CDR2 YFSETQ. The CDR3 spans 17 residues. Method: immunoSEQ multiplex PCR; TCRdb's copy keeps in-frame clones and lacks some. The table includes 40,000 to 65,000 clones, just over 85% detected once. The sample taken for sequencing was PBMCs. The source is a human donor in good health. Some clones in this sample may be carry-over from other donors' samples. This sequence joins TRBV5-1 and TRBJ2-1; 15 nucleotides line up with TRBD2. The CDR3 protein is CASSSGTSGGIYNEQFF. The CDR3 DNA is TGCGCCAGCAGCTCCGGGACTAGCGGGGGGATTTACAATGAGCAGTTCTTC.